A selection of T cell receptor beta chains follows, all from one sample in a study of Ad26.COV2.S vaccination and SARS-CoV-2 variants. The data were produced by immunoSEQ multiplex PCR, yet TCRdb's version contains in-frame clones alone and is incomplete. This repertoire shows just over 350,000 clones, 85% found once; its top ten account for 3.3%. The specimen comprised peripheral blood, sampled in a trial of Ad26.COV2.S vaccine versus placebo. Receptors originate from a person between 18 and 65 years old who received the Ad26.COV2.S COVID-19 vaccine or a placebo. Each CDR3 is given with its conserved first and last residue. Each record gives: clone size, V gene, J gene, D gene, CDR3 DNA, CDR3 protein. The D gene is left open where the match is weak. Part of the rows lack a size; the others show once, few, many or a class for expanded clones.

size: .
V: TRBV19
J: TRBJ2-7
D: TRBD1
DNA: TGTGCCAGTAGTTACAGGGGCTACTCCTACGAGCAGTACTTC
CDR3: CASSYRGYSYEQYF

size: once
V: TRBV28
J: TRBJ2-3
D: .
DNA: TGTGCCAGCAGTTTATCCCGCGGGGCCAGGGGTACGCAGTATTTT
CDR3: CASSLSRGARGTQYF

size: .
V: TRBV7-9
J: TRBJ2-2
D: .
DNA: TGTGCCAGCAGCCCCCGCCCCGCCCACACCGGGGAGCTGTTTTTT
CDR3: CASSPRPAHTGELFF

size: once
V: TRBV7-2
J: TRBJ2-1
D: TRBD1
DNA: TGTGCCAGCAGCTTAGGAGGGGGCACCAATGAGCAGTTCTTC
CDR3: CASSLGGGTNEQFF

size: .
V: TRBV7-2
J: TRBJ1-2
D: .
DNA: TGTGCCAGCAGCTTAGAAGGGGCGAGGAGCTACACCTTC
CDR3: CASSLEGARSYTF

size: .
V: TRBV18
J: TRBJ2-2
D: .
DNA: TGTGCCAGCTCACCAAGAGGGGTCGCCGGGGAGCTGTTTTTT
CDR3: CASSPRGVAGELFF

size: .
V: TRBV5-1
J: TRBJ2-7
D: .
DNA: TGCGCCAGCAGCTTGACACAGGGTGCCTACGAGCAGTACTTC
CDR3: CASSLTQGAYEQYF

size: .
V: TRBV10-3
J: TRBJ1-3
D: .
DNA: TGTGCCATCAGGGGGGGAGGTTTTGGAAACACCATATATTTT
CDR3: CAIRGGGFGNTIYF

size: .
V: TRBV7-8
J: TRBJ2-7
D: .
DNA: TGTGCCAGCAGCCCAGTTGGGGGAACCTACTACGAGCAGTACTTC
CDR3: CASSPVGGTYYEQYF

size: .
V: TRBV11-2
J: TRBJ2-1
D: .
DNA: TGTGCCAGCAGCTTCAGAGACACCTACAATGAGCAGTTCTTC
CDR3: CASSFRDTYNEQFF

size: few
V: TRBV6-5
J: TRBJ2-7
D: TRBD2
DNA: TGTGCCAGCAGTTACGCGGGAGTGGTATACGAGCAGTACTTC
CDR3: CASSYAGVVYEQYF

size: few
V: TRBV10-1
J: TRBJ1-2
D: .
DNA: TGCGCCAGCAGTGCGGGACCTAACTATGGCTACACCTTC
CDR3: CASSAGPNYGYTF

size: .
V: TRBV27
J: TRBJ1-4
D: .
DNA: TGTGCCAGCAGTCGTGCAACTAATGAAAAACTGTTTTTT
CDR3: CASSRATNEKLFF

size: .
V: TRBV5-6
J: TRBJ2-1
D: TRBD2
DNA: TGTGCCAGCAACCTAGCGGGAGTCCACTACAATGAGCAGTTCTTC
CDR3: CASNLAGVHYNEQFF

size: .
V: TRBV7-7
J: TRBJ2-3
D: .
DNA: TGTGCTAGCAGCTTATATCCAGCGGCGGATACGCAGTATTTT
CDR3: CASSLYPAADTQYF

size: .
V: TRBV10-1
J: TRBJ2-7
D: TRBD1
DNA: TGCGCCAGCAGTGACGGGACAGGGCGCTTGCTCCCCCCTTACGAGCAGTACTTC
CDR3: CASSDGTGRLLPPYEQYF

size: few
V: TRBV28
J: TRBJ2-3
D: TRBD1
DNA: TGTGCCAGCAGTTCCGCCGGGACAGGGGGCTACACAGATACGCAGTATTTT
CDR3: CASSSAGTGGYTDTQYF

size: .
V: TRBV19
J: TRBJ1-2
D: .
DNA: TGTGCCAGTAGGGGAGACAGGCACGGCTACACCTTC
CDR3: CASRGDRHGYTF

size: .
V: TRBV7-2
J: TRBJ2-7
D: .
DNA: TGTGCCAGCAGCATTACCAAAAGCTCCTACGAGCAGTACTTC
CDR3: CASSITKSSYEQYF

size: .
V: TRBV6-6
J: TRBJ2-5
D: .
DNA: TGTGCCAGCAGTTCAAGAGGACAATCACAAGAGACCCAGTACTTC
CDR3: CASSSRGQSQETQYF

size: many
V: TRBV2
J: TRBJ2-5
D: .
DNA: TGTGCCAGCAGGTGGGACGCCAGCTGGGAGACCCAGTACTTC
CDR3: CASRWDASWETQYF

size: .
V: TRBV7-9
J: TRBJ2-2
D: TRBD2
DNA: TGTGCCAGCAGCCGTAGGTTTGAGGCTAGCGGGGGCCCCACCGGGGAGCTGTTTTTT
CDR3: CASSRRFEASGGPTGELFF

size: .
V: TRBV12-5
J: TRBJ2-1
D: TRBD1
DNA: TGTGCTAGTGGCTTCAGGGGGCCTGGGGATGAGCAGTTCTTC
CDR3: CASGFRGPGDEQFF

size: .
V: TRBV6-5
J: TRBJ2-3
D: .
DNA: TGTGCCAGCAGTCTAGGTCAGGGGCCAAGTACGCAGTATTTT
CDR3: CASSLGQGPSTQYF

size: .
V: TRBV7-9
J: TRBJ2-7
D: TRBD2
DNA: TGTGCCAGCAGCCTGGGACTAGCGGGACCGGGGGAGCAGTACTTC
CDR3: CASSLGLAGPGEQYF

size: .
V: TRBV6-5
J: TRBJ1-1
D: .
DNA: TGTGCCAGCAGTAGGCTGGGGAACACTGAAGCTTTCTTT
CDR3: CASSRLGNTEAFF

size: .
V: TRBV18
J: TRBJ1-5
D: .
DNA: TGTGCCAGCTCACCATGGGGAGGGGGGAATCAGCCCCAGCATTTT
CDR3: CASSPWGGGNQPQHF

size: .
V: TRBV7-9
J: TRBJ2-3
D: TRBD2
DNA: TGTGCCAGGGCTGGTACCAGCGGGGGTGCAGATACGCAGTATTTT
CDR3: CARAGTSGGADTQYF

size: .
V: TRBV10-1
J: TRBJ1-2
D: TRBD1
DNA: TGCGCCAGCGCACCAGGGGGTTCTAACTATGGCTACACCTTC
CDR3: CASAPGGSNYGYTF

size: .
V: TRBV29-1
J: TRBJ2-1
D: TRBD2
DNA: TGCAGCGACGGGACTAGCGGGGGGGCGTCCTACAATGAGCAGTTCTTC
CDR3: CSDGTSGGASYNEQFF

size: .
V: TRBV7-2
J: TRBJ2-1
D: TRBD2
DNA: TGTGCCAGCAGCTTAGCCGGGACTACTCGGGAGCAGTTCTTC
CDR3: CASSLAGTTREQFF

size: .
V: TRBV15
J: TRBJ1-6
D: .
DNA: TGTGCCACCAGCAGAGACAGTAATAATTCACCCCTCCACTTT
CDR3: CATSRDSNNSPLHF

size: .
V: TRBV28
J: TRBJ1-1
D: .
DNA: TGTGCCAGCAGTTTAAGAGGGGCAGGGCCCACTGAAGCTTTCTTT
CDR3: CASSLRGAGPTEAFF

size: .
V: TRBV7-8
J: TRBJ1-3
D: .
DNA: TGTGCCAGCAGCTTAGACTGGACTGGAAACACCATATATTTT
CDR3: CASSLDWTGNTIYF

size: .
V: TRBV30
J: TRBJ2-2
D: TRBD2
DNA: TGTGCCTGGAGTGTAAAGGCGGGAGGGCCAGGGGAGCTGTTTTTT
CDR3: CAWSVKAGGPGELFF

size: .
V: TRBV3-1/TRBV3-2
J: TRBJ2-5
D: .
DNA: TGTGCCAGCAGCCAAGGGGGGCGGGGAGATATTACAGAGACCCAGTACTTC
CDR3: CASSQGGRGDITETQYF

size: .
V: TRBV19
J: TRBJ2-4
D: .
DNA: TGTGCCAGTAGCCACAGGGAAAACATTCAGTACTTC
CDR3: CASSHRENIQYF

size: .
V: TRBV23-1
J: TRBJ2-2
D: TRBD1
DNA: TGCGCCAAGCGGACAGGGTCCACCGGGGAGCTGTTTTTT
CDR3: CAKRTGSTGELFF

size: .
V: TRBV11-2
J: TRBJ1-2
D: TRBD1
DNA: TGTGCCAGCAGCTCGAACAGGGGGCGAATTTATGGCTACACCTTC
CDR3: CASSSNRGRIYGYTF

size: .
V: TRBV5-1
J: TRBJ1-1
D: TRBD1
DNA: TGCGCCAGCAGCGGACAGGGACTGAACACTGAAGCTTTCTTT
CDR3: CASSGQGLNTEAFF

size: .
V: TRBV4-3
J: TRBJ2-7
D: .
DNA: TGCGCCAGCAGCCAAGATGGGGGGAAGCAGTACTTC
CDR3: CASSQDGGKQYF

size: .
V: TRBV5-4
J: TRBJ1-4
D: TRBD1
DNA: TGTGCCAGCAGCTTGGTGGGGACAGGGACTAATGAAAAACTGTTTTTT
CDR3: CASSLVGTGTNEKLFF

size: few
V: TRBV9
J: TRBJ1-6
D: TRBD1
DNA: TGTGCCAGCAGCGTAGGAGACAGGGCCTATAATTCACCCCTCCACTTT
CDR3: CASSVGDRAYNSPLHF

size: .
V: TRBV7-2
J: TRBJ2-6
D: .
DNA: TGTGCCAGCAGCTTAGTGTCTGGGGCCAACGTCCTGACTTTC
CDR3: CASSLVSGANVLTF

size: .
V: TRBV7-2
J: TRBJ2-7
D: .
DNA: TGTGCCAGCAGCTTAGCCCGGGTCCCCTACGAGCAGTACTTC
CDR3: CASSLARVPYEQYF

size: .
V: TRBV19
J: TRBJ2-7
D: TRBD1
DNA: TGTGCCAGTAGCTGGGGGACAGGGGGCGAGCAGTACTTC
CDR3: CASSWGTGGEQYF

size: .
V: TRBV30
J: TRBJ1-5
D: .
DNA: TGTGCCTGGAGTAAGCGGAGCTATCAGCCCCAGCATTTT
CDR3: CAWSKRSYQPQHF

size: .
V: TRBV29-1
J: TRBJ2-7
D: TRBD2
DNA: TGCAGCGTACAACTTGGACTAGCTGGAAACGAGCAGTACTTC
CDR3: CSVQLGLAGNEQYF

size: .
V: TRBV11-2
J: TRBJ1-1
D: .
DNA: TGTGCCAGCAGCTTATCGTGGAACACTGAAGCTTTCTTT
CDR3: CASSLSWNTEAFF

size: .
V: TRBV11-2
J: TRBJ2-4
D: .
DNA: TGTGCCAGCTCCGGGTTACGTCAAGACATTCAGTACTTC
CDR3: CASSGLRQDIQYF

size: .
V: TRBV6-6
J: TRBJ1-4
D: .
DNA: TGTGCCAGCAGCCCCCGGAATGTTAATGAAAAACTGTTTTTT
CDR3: CASSPRNVNEKLFF